This T cell receptor beta chain was recorded in a study of blood T cell repertoires in COVID-19 (dated by TCRdb to 2019 to 2021). Notes on the research overall: Collaborator samples came from the United States, Italy and Spain and covered acute and convalescent phases of COVID-19. Where HLA class I and class II types were available, the types were taken from metadata supplied by the sample provider, not from assay-based typing. The sample metadata nearly always contained a de-identified subject ID, COVID-19 status, age in years and sex. A freely available public database, intended as a resource for researchers studying the immune response to SARS-CoV-2, is where the repertoires were released. The samples were drawn from two sources: the first 160 participants of the ongoing ImmuneRACE study, and 1,000 to 1,500 subjects contributed by 6 global collaborators. The prospective study material was composed of cDNA or gDNA derived from T cells, B-cell-depleted T cells, or PBMCs. Subjects who had been exposed to COVID-19, were actively infected with it, or had recovered from it provided the deeply sampled blood TCRbeta repertoires that made up the dataset.

Collaborating institutions collected whole blood in K2EDTA tubes following their own protocols. For TCRbeta analysis, collaborator samples were shipped as frozen whole blood, as isolated PBMCs, or as DNA extracted from either sample type. Study-level results and caveats: Clinical and demographic metadata were provided uncurated, with the amount varying by source and participant.

Including the terminal cysteine and phenylalanine, the CDR3 comprises 21 residues. The CDR3 DNA has 63 bases and is translated from base 1. As encoded in the germline V gene, CDR1 is SGHRS while CDR2 is YFSETQ. The germline V end is reduced by 2 bases and the J end by 1 base; junction bases left unmatched: 15. Turning to this clone: The specificity of this receptor is unknown. No base qualities exist here, and no much larger clone lies one base off it.

TCRbeta CDR3 regions were amplified from genomic DNA using the immunoSEQ Assay, a bias-controlled multiplex PCR. In the paper's pipeline: The number of nucleated cells in each sample was estimated by amplification of reference gene primers within the assay. To quantify the absolute abundance of each unique TCRbeta CDR3 rearrangement, sequence reads were collapsed and filtered. For each sample, productive Simpson clonality was calculated as the square root of Simpson's diversity index across productive rearrangements. In its TCRdb copy, this immuneACCESS table keeps in-frame sequences only and misses some clones. Where compared with another copy, unresolved V genes explain less than half of these, and the others have no known cause. V, J and clone size were drawn from that table, and D and trimming were deduced from the DNA. Present in this sample are 150,000 to 200,000 clones, approximately 90% of which were seen just once. Of the sample, 7% to 7.5% is held by the ten largest clones.

The receptor chain draws on TRBV5-1 and TRBJ2-3; TRBD2 matches 14 bases in the middle. The sample consisted of peripheral blood. The source is a woman of 80 years or more in a cohort sampled during active or convalescent COVID-19. The CDR3 region: CASSFKPTSGGVRFGTDTQYF. In nucleotides, the sequence is TGCGCCAGCAGCTTCAAACCGACTAGCGGGGGGGTTAGGTTTGGCACAGATACGCAGTATTTT.